Included here is one T cell receptor beta chain sequence, with context. Assay: immunoSEQ multiplex PCR; the TCRdb copy retains only in-frame clones and omits some. Found here are about 340,000 clones, about 93% of them singletons; the top ten hold about 5.8%. These data come from a study of brain T cells in children with intractable seizures. Time point of the sample: blood from clinic visit 5 months post-surgery; TSC patient then seizure free. Per the germline V gene, CDR1 is KGHDR and CDR2 is SFDVKD. CDR3 length: 16 residues. V gave up 6 bases and J gave up 0 bases, with 14 bases separating them. The source of this sequence is a boy younger than two with tuberous sclerosis and intractable seizures. The V call is TRBV24-1, the J call TRBJ1-5; D unclear. The sequencing used peripheral blood, collected more than 4 months after surgery. CDR3 region: CATSTTAAGSNQPQHF. The CDR3 nucleotides read TGTGCCACCAGTACGACCGCCGCAGGTAGCAATCAGCCCCAGCATTTT.